The source of this T cell receptor (beta chain) is a study of blood T cell repertoires in COVID-19. Clones were sequenced by immunoSEQ multiplex PCR, and TCRdb holds only the in-frame ones, with some missing. The sample lists 100,000 to 120,000 clones; 85% were seen once. This clone was detected only once. Per the germline V gene, CDR1 is KGHSH and CDR2 is LQKENI. Trimming took 6 bases from V and 0 from J; bases not matched to a gene: 15. This CDR3 has 18 amino acids. This TCR was sampled from a woman aged 55-69 years with COVID-19, enrolled during active disease. The rearrangement links TRBV18 to TRBJ1-2, with 8 bases fitting TRBD1. The specimen sequenced was peripheral blood. The CDR3 reads CASSKLNGQGLSNYGYTF. The CDR3, as DNA: TGTGCCAGCTCGAAACTTAACGGACAGGGCCTTTCTAACTATGGCTACACCTTC.